This T cell receptor (beta chain) was recorded in a study of identical twins. Germline V gene lookup returns CDR1 LGHNT and CDR2 FRNRAP. The CDR3 loop spans 13 amino acids. Trimming took 7 bases from V and 0 from J, leaving 7 bases between them. TCRdb passed the 5' RACE reads through MiXCR, listing each CDR3 protein once. The sample includes 400,000 to 550,000 distinct CDR3 sequences, 20% to 25% seen only once; the top ten take around 1%. This clonotype was observed many times. This sample also appeared in a second study, on T cells expressing NK-cell markers.

This chain uses TRBV12-5 with TRBJ1-5; unclear D gene. Material for sequencing was CD4+ T cells sorted from blood. The receptor's source is a woman between 18 and 29 years old in good health. The CDR3: CASVLYSNQPQHF. CDR3 DNA: TGTGCTAGTGTACTCTATAGCAATCAGCCCCAGCATTTT.